The 30 T cell receptor beta chains below all came from one sample that was sequenced in a study of cytomegalovirus exposure and HLA in healthy donors. PCR used 60 Vbeta primers and 13 Jbeta primers. This table comes from immunoSEQ multiplex PCR, and its TCRdb copy is limited to in-frame clones, with some not included. Here the sample spans 150,000 to 200,000 clones, 78% being singletons. Sequencing input: PBMCs. These receptors all come from a woman in her 50s in good health and CMV-seropositive.

Concerning this clone itself: One junction end disagrees with the germline gene, perhaps due to a read error. The chain couples TRBV7-7 to TRBJ1-4; possible D gene TRBD1, 6 bases. The CDR3 covers 13 residues. Germline CDR1 is SSHAT and CDR2 is FNYEAQ (reference sequence). This CDR3 is CASSRDIGEKLFF. CDR3 in DNA: TGTGCTAGCAGCCGGGACATCGGGGAAAAACTGTTTTTT.

This clone has more than one count but fewer than ten. The chain has TRBV2 and TRBJ2-1; no reliable D call. Trimming shortened V by 4 bases and J by 2 bases, and 3 bases separated the two germline ends. CDR3 length equals 12 residues. CDR1 and CDR2 from the germline V gene are SNHLY and FYNNEI. The CDR3 DNA follows: TGTGCCAGCAGTGCTACCTACAATGAGCAGTTCTTC. This translates into CASSATYNEQFF.

The chain couples TRBV30 to TRBJ2-3; perhaps TRBD2 as D (5 bases). Trimming took off 2 bases at V and 8 bases at J, with 17 bases between the two ends. CDR1 and CDR2 (germline): GTSNPN, SVGIG (reference sequence). The CDR3 runs 14 residues. The CDR3 bases are TGTGCCTGGAGTAAGAGGGCTTCGTCGGGTACGCAGTATTTT. It specifies CAWSKRASSGTQYF.

The table lists this clone with a few counts. This chain connects TRBV4-1 to TRBJ2-1; D perhaps matches TRBD1 (7 bases). This CDR3 region has 15 residues. The germline CDR1 and CDR2 sequences are MGHRA and YSYEKL. V was trimmed by 4 bases and J by 6 bases, leaving 16 bases between them. CDR3 sequence reads: CASSRDSGGGNEQFF. In DNA, the CDR3 is TGCGCCAGCAGCCGGGACAGCGGAGGGGGCAATGAGCAGTTCTTC.

This clone was recorded only once. V gene TRBV6-1 combines with J gene TRBJ1-3; D uncertain. Germline lookup yields CDR1 MNHNS and CDR2 SASEGT. The ends were cut back, 2 bases at V and 2 bases at J, with 7 bases in the middle. CDR3 length equals 14 residues. The CDR3 nucleotides read TGTGCCAGCAGTGAACTTTGGCCTGGAAACACCATATATTTT. Its protein product is CASSELWPGNTIYF.

This chain joins TRBV23-1 and TRBJ2-5, with 8 positions matching TRBD1. TRBV23-1 counts as an open reading frame of uncertain function. V shed 2 bases, J shed 3 bases, and the junction held 5 bases outside the gene matches. The CDR3 has 15 residues. In nucleotides, the CDR3 is TGCGCCAGCAGTCAACCATGGACAGGGAAAGAGACCCAGTACTTC. Translation: CASSQPWTGKETQYF.

J is TRBJ1-1 and V is TRBV19; unclear D gene. This CDR3 has 13 amino acids. Germline CDR1 and CDR2: LNHDA and SQIVND (reference sequence). V lost 3 bases, J lost 1 base, and 6 bases lay in between. This chain's CDR3 is CASSIGQNTEAFF. In DNA, the CDR3 is TGTGCCAGTAGTATCGGTCAGAACACTGAAGCTTTCTTT.

The chain is built from TRBV23-1 and TRBJ1-6; D remains unclear. TRBV23-1 is annotated as an ORF whose role is uncertain. The ends were cut back, 8 bases at V and 6 bases at J, with 14 bases in the middle. The CDR3 contains 14 residues. CDR3 sequence: CASASITGNSPLHF. The CDR3 nucleotides read TGCGCCAGCGCGTCAATTACGGGTAATTCACCCCTCCACTTT.

The chain joins TRBV4-1 to TRBJ1-4; 10 bases fit TRBD1. The CDR3 covers 16 residues. Germline values: CDR1 MGHRA, CDR2 YSYEKL. J was trimmed by 6 bases and V by 4 bases; bases with no gene match: 8. DNA of the CDR3: TGCGCCAGCAGCCGAGAAACCGGGACAGGGGATGAAAAACTGTTTTTT. Its protein is CASSRETGTGDEKLFF.

The chain uses TRBV18 and TRBJ2-3; possible D gene TRBD2, 7 bases. This CDR3 has 16 amino acids. Trimming pared 3 bases from V and 2 bases from J, leaving 15 bases between. In germline, CDR1 is KGHSH, CDR2 LQKENI. The CDR3 coding sequence is TGTGCCAGCTCACCCTGGGGGGGGCCTCTCACAGATACGCAGTATTTT. It translates to CASSPWGGPLTDTQYF.

The CDR3 nucleotides are TGTGCCAGCACGGCAGGGTTTACCTACAATGAGCAGTTCTTC. It translates to CASTAGFTYNEQFF. V gene TRBV6-1 combines with J gene TRBJ2-1, with TRBD1 as a possible D gene (5 bases). The CDR3 is 14 residues long. V was shortened by 7 bases and J by 2 bases, with 12 bases between the two germline ends. Per the germline V gene, CDR1 is MNHNS and CDR2 is SASEGT.

The CDR3: CASGLSTGAIGNTIYF. The CDR3 nucleotides are TGTGCTAGTGGTTTGTCGACAGGGGCGATCGGAAACACCATATATTTT. The chain combines TRBV12-5 with TRBJ1-3, with 8 bases fitting TRBD1. This CDR3 has 16 residues. Germline V gene data show CDR1 as LGHNT and CDR2 as FRNRAP. J was trimmed by 4 bases and V by 2 bases; bases with no gene match: 7. The entire variable domain, with the rest obtained from reference TRBV12-5 and TRBJ1-3, is as follows: DARVTQTPRHKVTEMGQEVTMRCQPILGHNTVFWYRQTMMQGLELLAYFRNRAPLDDSGMPKDRFSAEMPDATLATLKIQPSEPRDSAVYFCASGLSTGAIGNTIYFGEGSWLTVV.

This clone was seen more than once but under ten times. The chain is built from TRBV18 and TRBJ2-5; 7 bases are shared with TRBD1. The CDR3 consists of 15 residues. The germline CDR1 and CDR2 sequences are KGHSH and LQKENI. Trimming cost V 3 bases and J 2 bases; bases outside gene matches: 6. CDR3 DNA: TGTGCCAGCTCACCCCTCCAGGGACAGCAAGAGACCCAGTACTTC. It is translated as CASSPLQGQQETQYF.

This chain joins TRBV5-1 and TRBJ1-1; TRBD1 is a possible D gene (6 bases). This CDR3 spans 16 amino acids. V lost 2 bases and J lost 0, with 14 bases in between. Germline V lookup: CDR1 SGHRS, CDR2 YFSETQ. The CDR3 loop reads CASSFRDTGMNTEAFF. The CDR3 coding sequence is TGCGCCAGCAGCTTTCGGGACACCGGAATGAACACTGAAGCTTTCTTT. Variable domain in full (rest from reference TRBV5-1 and TRBJ1-1): KAGVTQTPRYLIKTRGQQVTLSCSPISGHRSVSWYQQTPGQGLQFLFEYFSETQRNKGNFPGRFSGRQFSNSRSEMNVSTLELGDSALYLCASSFRDTGMNTEAFFGQGTRLTVV.

This clone was observed once. J is TRBJ2-3 and V is TRBV11-3, with TRBD2 as a possible D gene (6 bases). Germline CDR1 is SGHNT and CDR2 is YENEEA. The CDR3 consists of 13 residues. V was cut by 2 bases and J by 8 bases, with 11 bases left in between. CDR3 loop: CASSLSLEGTQYF. As DNA, the CDR3 is TGTGCCAGCAGCTTATCGCTGGAGGGTACGCAGTATTTT.

This chain links TRBV11-1 with TRBJ2-3, with a tentative D call TRBD2 (7 bases). The V gene's germline CDR1 is SGHAT and CDR2 FQDESV (reference sequence). The CDR3 has 14 residues. V lost 3 bases and J lost 5, with 12 bases in between. The CDR3, as DNA: TGTGCCAGCAGCTTGTGGCGGGGGCGAGATACGCAGTATTTT. Its translation: CASSLWRGRDTQYF. Full variable domain (outside the CDR3, taken from reference TRBV11-1 and TRBJ2-3): EAEVAQSPRYKITEKSQAVAFWCDPISGHATLYWYRQILGQGPELLVQFQDESVVDDSQLPKDRFSAERLKGVDSTLKIQPAELGDSAMYLCASSLWRGRDTQYFGPGTRLTVL.

The gene calls are TRBV27 and TRBJ1-6; 10 positions agree with TRBD1. This CDR3 contains 15 residues. Germline-derived CDR1 and CDR2 are MNHEY and SMNVEV (reference sequence). V was pared by 6 bases and J by 7 bases, with 6 bases of the junction left unmatched. CDR3 nucleotides: TGTGCCAGCAGGTGGGACAGGGGAAACAATTCACCCCTCCACTTT. This gives the protein CASRWDRGNNSPLHF.

This clone was detected a few times. This rearrangement joins TRBV19 to TRBJ1-6, with TRBD1 matching 7 bases. The junction had 0 bases not matched to a gene; V was cut back by 3 bases and J by 4 bases. The V gene's germline CDR1 is LNHDA and CDR2 SQIVND (reference sequence). This CDR3 has 14 residues. CDR3 in DNA: TGTGCCAGTAGTATGGGACAGTATAATTCACCCCTCCACTTT. Translated: CASSMGQYNSPLHF.

The gene calls are TRBV7-8 and TRBJ1-1; no definite D call. The germline gives CDR1 SGHVS, CDR2 FQNEAQ. V was shortened by 1 base and J by 10 bases, with 19 bases between the two germline ends. The CDR3 has 15 amino acids. DNA of the CDR3: TGTGCCAGCAGCTTAGGGGCGCCACCTACGCCTGGAGCTTTCTTT. It codes for CASSLGAPPTPGAFF.

This chain joins TRBV5-6 and TRBJ2-7; tentatively, D is TRBD1 (5 bases). This CDR3 comprises 13 residues. Germline V gene lookup returns CDR1 SGHDT and CDR2 YYEEEE. V lost 4 bases and J lost 0, with 8 bases in between. CDR3 sequence: CASSPDSSYEQYF. In DNA, the CDR3 is TGTGCCAGCAGCCCCGACAGCTCCTACGAGCAGTACTTC.

The genes are TRBV4-1 and TRBJ2-7; 8 nucleotides agree with TRBD2. Germline lookup yields CDR1 MGHRA and CDR2 YSYEKL. The CDR3 extends over 15 amino acids. V lost 1 base, J lost 4 bases, and 6 bases stayed unmatched. CDR3 in amino acids: CASSQAGLVIYEQYF. In DNA form, the CDR3 reads TGCGCCAGCAGCCAAGCGGGACTAGTTATATACGAGCAGTACTTC.

This clone was picked up a small number of times. This chain connects TRBV5-1 to TRBJ1-2; D is undetermined. CDR1 and CDR2 from the germline V gene are SGHRS and YFSETQ. V lost 3 bases, J lost 4 bases, and 7 bases lay in between. The CDR3 spans 12 residues. The DNA for the CDR3 is TGCGCCAGCAGCTCGGAGCTCTATGGCTACACCTTC. Its translation: CASSSELYGYTF. Based on the CDR3 plus reference TRBV5-1 and TRBJ1-2, the full variable domain is KAGVTQTPRYLIKTRGQQVTLSCSPISGHRSVSWYQQTPGQGLQFLFEYFSETQRNKGNFPGRFSGRQFSNSRSEMNVSTLELGDSALYLCASSSELYGYTFGSGTRLTVV.

The V and J genes are TRBV7-8 and TRBJ2-7; 7 nucleotides line up with TRBD1. The CDR3 sequence is 13 residues long. Germline V gene lookup returns CDR1 SGHVS and CDR2 FQNEAQ. V lost 5 bases, J lost 4 bases, and 5 bases stayed unmatched. CDR3 region: CASSPDRTYEQYF. The CDR3 DNA is TGTGCCAGCAGCCCGGACAGGACTTACGAGCAGTACTTC.

The chain is built from TRBV10-3 and TRBJ2-7; 9 nucleotides line up with TRBD2. The CDR3 contains 15 residues. V trimming: 6 bases; J trimming: 5 bases; junction bases outside the gene matches: 11. The germline V gene has CDR1 ENHRY and CDR2 SYGVKD. The CDR3 sequence is CAIRPMASGVNEQYF. The CDR3 region has the DNA TGTGCCATCAGGCCCATGGCTAGCGGGGTGAACGAGCAGTACTTC.

This chain's CDR3 is CAISESGGASEAFF. The CDR3 DNA sequence: TGTGCCATCAGTGAGTCAGGAGGGGCCAGTGAAGCTTTCTTT. The J gene is TRBJ1-1, the V gene TRBV10-3; tentatively, D is TRBD1 (5 bases). Trimming shortened V by 0 bases and J by 7 bases, and 12 bases separated the two germline ends. This CDR3 is 14 amino acids long. The germline V gene has CDR1 ENHRY and CDR2 SYGVKD.

The rearrangement uses TRBV5-1 and TRBJ2-1, with 11 bases aligning to TRBD2. This CDR3 spans 16 amino acids. The germline CDR1 and CDR2 sequences are SGHRS and YFSETQ. V gave up 4 bases and J gave up 7 bases; unmatched junction bases: 10. The CDR3 DNA reads as TGCGCCAGCAGCGGAACGGGACTAGCGGCTTGGAATGAGCAGTTCTTC. This gives the protein CASSGTGLAAWNEQFF.

The genes are TRBV6-5 and TRBJ2-1; D gene unclear. Germline V gives CDR1 MNHEY, CDR2 SVGAGI. V was cut by 0 bases and J by 4 bases, with 7 bases left in between. This CDR3 spans 14 amino acids. CDR3 sequence: CASSYSPSYNEQFF. The CDR3 DNA follows: TGTGCCAGCAGTTACTCGCCCAGTTACAATGAGCAGTTCTTC.

The chain links TRBV30 to TRBJ2-7; a possible D gene is TRBD1 (6 bases). The CDR3 length is 14 residues. The V end lost 0 bases, the J end lost 5 bases, and 14 bases lay between the germline ends. Per germline, CDR1 GTSNPN and CDR2 SVGIG (reference sequence). CDR3 coding DNA: TGTGCCTGGAGTGTTACAGGGATTGCGGACGAGCAGTACTTC. This gives the protein CAWSVTGIADEQYF.

The rearrangement joins TRBV29-1 to TRBJ1-1; the match to TRBD1 covers 8 bases. The J segment lost 1 base and the V segment lost 7 bases, leaving 5 bases of the junction unmatched. The CDR3 spans 13 residues. CDR1 and CDR2 (germline): SQVTM, ANQGSEA. The CDR3, as DNA: TGCAGCGCCAGGACAGGGCCGAACACTGAAGCTTTCTTT. Its protein product is CSARTGPNTEAFF.

This chain uses TRBV7-2 with TRBJ1-2, with TRBD1 identical over 9 bases. The germline gives CDR1 SGHTA, CDR2 FQGNSA. CDR3 length: 13 amino acids. The V gene end was trimmed by 5 bases and the J gene end by 2 bases; junction bases not matched to a gene: 0. The CDR3 DNA sequence: TGTGCCAGCAGCGACAGGGGGAACTATGGCTACACCTTC. It encodes CASSDRGNYGYTF.